This TCR beta chain was found in a study of T cell responses to AZD1222 COVID-19 vaccine. Method: immunoSEQ multiplex PCR; TCRdb's copy keeps in-frame clones and lacks some. The table records more than 70,000 clones, 85% to 90% of them present only once. General study findings and limits: Donor demographics were predominantly white British with a female majority; clonal diversity may be underestimated.

About this clone: Its cognate antigen is unknown.

Pooled samples include second doses given at about 4 or 12 weeks. The sequencing used peripheral blood, collected 28 days after the second AZD1222 dose. This TCR came from an adult who received the AZD1222 COVID-19 vaccine.

CDR3 DNA: TGTGCCAGCAGTTTTGCGGGACAAAGCCCCTATGGCTACACCTTC. Translating it yields CASSFAGQSPYGYTF. The rearrangement uses TRBV27 and TRBJ1-2, with D tentatively TRBD1 (6 bases). In germline, CDR1 is MNHEY, CDR2 SMNVEV (reference sequence). This CDR3 contains 15 residues. Trimming took off 3 bases at V and 4 bases at J, with 15 bases between the two ends.